This T cell receptor beta chain was captured by sequencing in a study of T-cell memory formation after mild COVID-19 (dated by TCRdb to the early 2020s). Describing the broader study: TCR sequence clusters from the two donors were largely donor specific. In a couple of donors, T-cell clones that expanded and contracted after mild COVID-19 were tracked by sequencing TCRalpha and TCRbeta repertoires over time. The cohort comprised two young, previously healthy adult volunteers, one female and one male. Study-wide findings and limitations: Clones contracting from day 15 to 85 had balanced CD4/CD8 phenotypes, while a second wave expanding from day 15 to 37 was biased towards CD4+. Some responding clones were found in pre-infection memory, which suggests that pre-existing cross-reactive memory T cells took part in the SARS-CoV-2 response. SARS-CoV-2 specificity of the second-wave clones peaking on day 37 was not confirmed. Contracting CD4+ clones appeared mostly in the CM and EM memory subsets, whereas CD8+ clones were enriched in EMRA. Only two mild cases were covered by the study, and larger cohorts that include severe cases with pre-infection samples were considered necessary.

This clonotype has a handful of counts. Its antigen is not yet known. Per-base quality was not reported, and no clone a single base away is much larger than it. Sequencing relied on an Illumina NovaSeq 6000. TCRalpha and TCRbeta cDNA libraries were built by 5'RACE with constant-segment primers, adding sample barcodes and unique molecular identifiers. RNA was extracted from every sample with Trizol reagent. Amplification of the libraries took two PCR steps, and the second step added a second sample barcode plus Illumina TruSeq adapters. The libraries were sequenced on an Illumina NovaSeq using 2 x 150 bp paired-end reads. In the source study's methods: With migec v1.2.7, reads were demultiplexed and then collapsed into UMI-guided consensus sequences. With mixcr v2.1.11, UMI consensuses were aligned to TRA and TRB V and J templates and assembled into clonotypes. Clonotypes were classified as expanded or contracted when called significant by both edgeR and NoisET, with noise models trained on biological replicates. For edgeR calls, the cutoffs were a false discovery rate-adjusted p below 0.01 and a log2 fold-change threshold of 1. PCA with hierarchical clustering of max-normalized trajectories of the 1000 most abundant clonotypes was used as exploratory dynamics analysis. Each responding clone was given a CD4 or CD8 phenotype based on the CD4+ and CD8+ repertoires, which had been sequenced separately. In-frame beta chains were kept once TCRdb had trimmed the public reads at Q25 with fastp and called clones with MiXCR. Rows merge per CDR3 protein into single entries with the most common DNA and genes. These V and J calls originate from TCRdb's pipeline instead of the authors' own analysis. The sample yields a few hundred thousand distinct CDR3 sequences; about an eighth were counted once. The top ten clonotypes cover about 22% of the sample.

Ficoll-Paque density gradient centrifugation was used to isolate PBMCs. This receptor was taken from a man younger than 35 who had mild COVID-19 (a few samples of this study predate the infection). The sample titles of this study are shuffled in the database, so cell type and time point are left out; the donor was told from shared clones. Sequencing was performed on PBMCs or a T cell subset sorted from them (not recorded which).

Here is the DNA: TGTGCCAGCAGTTCAACCTCTAGCACAGATACGCAGTATTTT. This encodes CASSSTSSTDTQYF. Here the chain combines TRBV12-3 or TRBV12-4 and TRBJ2-3; no D segment can be confidently identified. The junction carries 8 bases between V and J, which are trimmed by 4 bases and 0 bases respectively. CDR3 length: 14 amino acids, cysteine to phenylalanine. CDR3 DNA only is kept here, 42 bases in frame from base 1.